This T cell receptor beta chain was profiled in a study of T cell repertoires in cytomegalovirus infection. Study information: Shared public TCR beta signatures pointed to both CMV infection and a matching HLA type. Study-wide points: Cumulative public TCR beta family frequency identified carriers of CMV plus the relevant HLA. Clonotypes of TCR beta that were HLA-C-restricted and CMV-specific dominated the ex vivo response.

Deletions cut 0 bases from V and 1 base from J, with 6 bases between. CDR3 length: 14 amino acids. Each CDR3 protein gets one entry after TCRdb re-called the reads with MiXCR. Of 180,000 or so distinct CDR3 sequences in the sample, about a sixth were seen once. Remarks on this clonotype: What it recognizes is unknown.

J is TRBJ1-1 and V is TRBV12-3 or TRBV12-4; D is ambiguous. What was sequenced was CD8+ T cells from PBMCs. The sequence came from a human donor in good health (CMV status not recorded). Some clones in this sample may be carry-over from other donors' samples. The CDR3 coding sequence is TGTGCCAGCAGTTTAGCGCTGCCGAACACTGAAGCTTTCTTT. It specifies CASSLALPNTEAFF.